Listed here are 7 T cell receptor beta chains from one sample, sequenced in a study of memory CD4+ T cells and cytomegalovirus serostatus. Measured with immunoSEQ multiplex PCR; TCRdb has only the in-frame clones, and not every one. This table has around 53,000 clones, more than 70% appearing once. The sort gate was single viable CD3+CD4+CD8-CD45RO+ cells for memory CD4+ T cells. The sample taken for sequencing was memory CD4+ T cells from blood. The receptors here all came from an adult in good health and CMV-seropositive.

The gene calls are TRBV19 and TRBJ1-5, with no clear D. The germline V and J ends were trimmed by 4 bases and 6 bases, with 10 bases remaining between them. CDR1 and CDR2 from the germline V gene are LNHDA and SQIVND (reference sequence). CDR3 length: 13 residues. The CDR3: CASSTRVAQPQHF. The DNA of the CDR3 is TGTGCCAGTAGTACGCGGGTAGCTCAGCCCCAGCATTTT.

The chain uses TRBV7-9 and TRBJ2-7; D is unclear. The CDR3 runs 12 residues. V was cut by 7 bases and J by 4 bases, with 11 bases left in between. The germline V gene has CDR1 SEHNR and CDR2 FQNEAQ (reference sequence). CDR3: CASTTLGYEQYF. The CDR3 region has the DNA TGTGCCAGCACCACTCTGGGGTACGAGCAGTACTTC.

This chain links TRBV5-1 with TRBJ1-1, with 11 bases fitting TRBD1. CDR1 and CDR2 (germline): SGHRS, YFSETQ. V trimming: 3 bases; J trimming: 4 bases; junction bases outside the gene matches: 11. The CDR3 length is 17 residues. The CDR3 here is CASSSRTGGGVGTEAFF. The CDR3 DNA sequence: TGCGCCAGCAGCTCCCGGACAGGGGGCGGCGTAGGCACTGAAGCTTTCTTT.

This clone was counted a single time. The chain employs TRBV6-1 and TRBJ1-1; D is uncertain. Trimming removed 0 bases at V and 4 bases at J, with 12 bases between. CDR1 is MNHNS, CDR2 SASEGT, per germline. The CDR3 contains 15 residues. In DNA, the CDR3 is TGTGCCAGCAGTGAAGCTCGCCGAGCCGGCACTGAAGCTTTCTTT. As protein: CASSEARRAGTEAFF.

CDR3 in amino acids: CAWRVKSTNEKLFF. Here the CDR3 DNA reads TGTGCCTGGAGAGTCAAATCAACTAATGAAAAACTGTTTTTT. The genes are TRBV30 and TRBJ1-4; D is uncertain. The CDR3 spans 14 residues. The germline V and J ends were trimmed by 3 bases and 0 bases, with 8 bases remaining between them. CDR1 is GTSNPN and CDR2 is SVGIG in the germline V gene (reference sequence). The whole variable domain, filled in from reference TRBV30 and TRBJ1-4, reads SQTIHQWPATLVQPVGSPLSLECTVEGTSNPNLYWYRQAAGRGLQLLFYSVGIGQISSEVPQNLSASRPQDRQFILSSKKLLLSDSGFYLCAWRVKSTNEKLFFGSGTQLSVL.

The V and J genes are TRBV18 and TRBJ2-5; D unresolved. Germline V gene lookup returns CDR1 KGHSH and CDR2 LQKENI. CDR3 size: 13 residues. V lost 0 bases and J 5 bases, leaving 7 bases between the germline ends. The CDR3 region has the DNA TGTGCCAGCTCACCACCGACTTGGGAGACCCAGTACTTC. Translating gives CASSPPTWETQYF.

The rearrangement joins TRBV7-9 to TRBJ2-1; 10 positions agree with TRBD1. Germline V gives CDR1 SEHNR, CDR2 FQNEAQ (reference sequence). Trimming at V came to 5 bases and at J to 2 bases, leaving 6 bases not matched to a gene. This CDR3 contains 16 residues. The CDR3 DNA reads as TGTGCCAGCAGCATAGGGGACAGGGGAGCCTACAATGAGCAGTTCTTC. This sequence encodes CASSIGDRGAYNEQFF.